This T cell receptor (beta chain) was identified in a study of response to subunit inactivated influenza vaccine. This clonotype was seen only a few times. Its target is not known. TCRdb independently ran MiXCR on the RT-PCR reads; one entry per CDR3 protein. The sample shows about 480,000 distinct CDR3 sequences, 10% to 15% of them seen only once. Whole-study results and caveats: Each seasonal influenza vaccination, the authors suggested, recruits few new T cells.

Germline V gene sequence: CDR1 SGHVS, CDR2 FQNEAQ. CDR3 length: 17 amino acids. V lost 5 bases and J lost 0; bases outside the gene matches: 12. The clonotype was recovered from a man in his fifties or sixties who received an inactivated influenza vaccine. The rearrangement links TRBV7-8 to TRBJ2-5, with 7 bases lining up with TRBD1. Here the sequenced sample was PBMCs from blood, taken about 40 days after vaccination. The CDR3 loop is CASSRRGGDRYQETQYF. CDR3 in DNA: TGTGCCAGCAGCCGAAGAGGGGGCGACAGGTACCAAGAGACCCAGTACTTC.